These 18 T cell receptor beta chains were all obtained from the same sample, sequenced in a study of cytomegalovirus exposure and HLA in healthy donors. In the PCR, 60 Vbeta and 13 Jbeta primers were used. TCRdb's copy holds only in-frame clones and misses some; the assay was immunoSEQ multiplex PCR. Its table records fewer than 100,000 clones. Sequencing was performed on PBMCs. These receptors all stem from a man aged 50 to 59 in good health and CMV-seronegative.

The V and J genes are TRBV4-1 and TRBJ1-6; 8 bases match TRBD1. The CDR3 has 15 residues. Per the germline V gene, CDR1 is MGHRA and CDR2 is YSYEKL. The ends lost 6 bases at V and 8 bases at J; junction bases unmatched: 9. In DNA form, the CDR3 reads TGCGCCAGCAGAGTCGGCGGGACAGGCTATTCACCCCTCCACTTT. This sequence encodes CASRVGGTGYSPLHF.

This chain uses TRBV6-6 with TRBJ1-2; perhaps TRBD1 as D (6 bases). Trimming took 6 bases from V and 4 from J, leaving 12 bases between them. CDR1 MNHNY and CDR2 SVGAGI come from the germline V gene (reference sequence). This CDR3 is built from 13 residues. CDR3 sequence reads: CASSKDSFYGYTF. In DNA form, the CDR3 reads TGTGCCAGCAGCAAGGACAGCTTCTATGGCTACACCTTC.

V usage is TRBV28 and J usage is TRBJ1-1; D perhaps matches TRBD1 (6 bases). The CDR3 totals 15 residues. Looked up from germline, CDR1 is MDHEN and CDR2 is SYDVKM. The germline V and J ends were trimmed by 7 bases and 1 base, with 16 bases remaining between them. CDR3 protein: CASKNGGAENTEAFF. In DNA, the CDR3 is TGTGCCAGCAAGAACGGGGGGGCAGAGAACACTGAAGCTTTCTTT. Using reference TRBV28 and TRBJ1-1 for the parts outside the CDR3, the full variable domain is DVKVTQSSRYLVKRTGEKVFLECVQDMDHENMFWYRQDPGLGLRLIYFSYDVKMKEKGDIPEGYSVSREKKERFSLILESASTNQTSMYLCASKNGGAENTEAFFGQGTRLTVV.

The chain links TRBV5-1 to TRBJ1-6, with TRBD1 matching over 8 bases. Germline loops: CDR1 SGHRS, CDR2 YFSETQ. The CDR3 consists of 17 residues. J was trimmed by 7 bases and V by 2 bases; bases with no gene match: 11. CDR3 nucleotide sequence: TGCGCCAGCAGCTTAACCGGTCCAGGACAGGGAAATTCACCCCTCCACTTT. Translation gives CASSLTGPGQGNSPLHF.

V usage is TRBV27 and J usage is TRBJ2-7; maybe TRBD2 (6 bases). The germline V gene encodes CDR1 MNHEY and CDR2 SMNVEV (reference sequence). The V end was cut by 6 bases, the J end by 7 bases, with 16 bases between. The CDR3 consists of 13 residues. The chain's CDR3 is CASRGPAGWEQYF. Written as DNA, the CDR3 is TGTGCCAGCAGGGGCCCGGCGGGGTGGGAGCAGTACTTC.

The V and J genes are TRBV19 and TRBJ2-2, with TRBD2 matching 7 bases. From germline, CDR1 is LNHDA and CDR2 SQIVND (reference sequence). The junction had 7 bases not matched to a gene; V was cut back by 3 bases and J by 6 bases. CDR3 length equals 15 residues. CDR3 sequence reads: CASSMEGAGAGELFF. The CDR3, as DNA: TGTGCCAGTAGTATGGAAGGGGCGGGGGCCGGGGAGCTGTTTTTT.

This chain uses TRBV7-9 with TRBJ2-7, with 14 bases identical to TRBD2. CDR1 is SEHNR, CDR2 FQNEAQ, per germline (reference sequence). The CDR3 length is 15 residues. J was trimmed by 5 bases and V by 5 bases; bases with no gene match: 5. In nucleotides, the CDR3 is TGTGCCAGCAGCCACCGGACTAGCGGGAGGAACGAGCAGTACTTC. Protein product: CASSHRTSGRNEQYF.

The chain couples TRBV7-2 to TRBJ2-7, with unresolved D. Trimming took 4 bases from V and 1 from J, leaving 5 bases between them. Germline V lookup: CDR1 SGHTA, CDR2 FQGNSA. The CDR3 loop spans 12 amino acids. CDR3 nucleotides: TGTGCCAGCAGCTCCACTTCCTACGAGCAGTACTTC. Protein sequence: CASSSTSYEQYF.

The chain joins TRBV4-2 to TRBJ2-7; 8 nucleotides align to TRBD1. Trimming at V came to 0 bases and at J to 3 bases, leaving 10 bases not matched to a gene. The CDR3 is made up of 17 amino acids. Germline values: CDR1 LGHNA, CDR2 YNFKEQ. In nucleotides, the CDR3 is TGTGCCAGCAGCCAAGATGTGGGCACCGGGACAGGCTACGAGCAGTACTTC. Protein product: CASSQDVGTGTGYEQYF.

The V gene is TRBV13, the J gene TRBJ2-5, with 8 bases that match TRBD2. CDR1 and CDR2 from the germline V gene are PRHDT and FYEKMQ (reference sequence). The length of the CDR3 is 14 residues. With 3 bases clipped from V and 4 bases from J, the junction kept 4 bases outside the gene matches. Here the CDR3 DNA reads TGTGCCAGCAGCTTGAGGACTAGCAGAGAGACCCAGTACTTC. This sequence encodes CASSLRTSRETQYF.

This chain links TRBV5-6 with TRBJ2-3; D ambiguous. This CDR3 has 15 amino acids. Germline V lookup: CDR1 SGHDT, CDR2 YYEEEE. Trimming shortened V by 1 base and J by 1 base, and 10 bases separated the two germline ends. The CDR3 here is CASSLFVRGTDTQYF. DNA of the CDR3: TGTGCCAGCAGCTTGTTTGTAAGAGGCACAGATACGCAGTATTTT.

This chain links TRBV7-2 with TRBJ2-5; the match to TRBD1 covers 9 bases. Germline CDR1 and CDR2: SGHTA and FQGNSA. The CDR3 length is 14 residues. With V trimmed by 4 bases and J by 6 bases, 6 bases remained unmatched. CDR3 DNA: TGTGCCAGCAGCTCGGGACAGGGATCTAAGACCCAGTACTTC. Translation: CASSSGQGSKTQYF.

V and J are TRBV7-9 and TRBJ2-7, with 10 bases that match TRBD1. The CDR3 consists of 14 residues. Germline trimming cut 4 bases from V and 5 bases from J; bases unmatched to any gene: 5. Per germline, CDR1 SEHNR and CDR2 FQNEAQ (reference sequence). The CDR3 sequence is CASSWDRGVDEQYF. The CDR3 DNA is TGTGCCAGCAGCTGGGACAGGGGCGTCGACGAGCAGTACTTC.

The chain carries TRBV5-1 and TRBJ1-2; D uncertain. The germline gives CDR1 SGHRS, CDR2 YFSETQ. Trimming took off 0 bases at V and 0 bases at J, with 6 bases between the two ends. The length of the CDR3 is 14 residues. The CDR3 nucleotides read TGCGCCAGCAGCTTGGCCGGAGCTAACTATGGCTACACCTTC. Translating it yields CASSLAGANYGYTF. Combining the CDR3 with reference TRBV5-1 and TRBJ1-2 gives the whole variable domain KAGVTQTPRYLIKTRGQQVTLSCSPISGHRSVSWYQQTPGQGLQFLFEYFSETQRNKGNFPGRFSGRQFSNSRSEMNVSTLELGDSALYLCASSLAGANYGYTFGSGTRLTVV.

The gene calls are TRBV5-6 and TRBJ2-6; D remains unclear. This CDR3 region has 16 residues. Germline CDR1 reads SGHDT; CDR2 reads YYEEEE. Trimming removed 2 bases from V and 0 bases from J, with 9 bases in between. The CDR3 DNA is TGTGCCAGCAGCTTTCAGGTGCACTCTGGGGCCAACGTCCTGACTTTC. It translates to CASSFQVHSGANVLTF.

The V call is TRBV7-8, the J call TRBJ2-7; D is unresolved. CDR1 and CDR2 (germline): SGHVS, FQNEAQ. V lost 5 bases and J 4 bases, leaving 6 bases between the germline ends. The CDR3 is 11 residues long. Written as DNA, the CDR3 is TGTGCCAGCAGCCAACGGTACGAGCAGTACTTC. This translates into CASSQRYEQYF.

The V call is TRBV2, the J call TRBJ2-7; 8 nucleotides align to TRBD2. CDR1 SNHLY and CDR2 FYNNEI come from the germline V gene. The CDR3 runs 14 residues. Unmatched junction bases numbered 7, after V lost 6 bases and J lost 3 bases. The CDR3 region is CASRSGGHFYEQYF. CDR3 nucleotide sequence: TGTGCCAGCAGAAGCGGGGGCCACTTCTACGAGCAGTACTTC.

The chain uses TRBV6-1 and TRBJ2-3, with 7 nucleotides matching TRBD2. This CDR3 contains 14 residues. Germline-derived CDR1 and CDR2 are MNHNS and SASEGT. V dropped 4 bases and J dropped 2; count of bases not matched to a gene: 3. CDR3 in amino acids: CASSGLAVTDTQYF. The DNA for the CDR3 is TGTGCCAGCAGTGGCCTAGCGGTCACAGATACGCAGTATTTT.